The rows below give T cell receptor beta chains drawn from one sample of a study of T cell changes during pregnancy in multiple sclerosis. The method was immunoSEQ multiplex PCR; TCRdb's version includes in-frame clones alone and lacks a portion of them. The sample has 90,000 to 120,000 clones; around 92% are singletons. The material was peripheral blood, obtained before pregnancy. Receptors originate from a female donor with multiple sclerosis, enrolled in a pregnancy study. CDR3s include the opening cysteine and the closing phenylalanine or tryptophan. D genes are given only for firm matches. Size tells how often a clone was seen (once, few, many) or the class of an expanded clone, and some rows leave it out.

TRBV4-1	-	-	TRBJ1-3	CASSQDRNSRGNTIYF	TGCGCCAGCAGCCAAGATCGGAACAGCCGGGGAAACACCATATATTTT
TRBV15	TRBD2	-	TRBJ2-2	CATSRHSGRATGELFF	TGTGCCACCAGCAGACATAGCGGGAGGGCCACCGGGGAGCTGTTTTTT
TRBV4-1	TRBD2	-	TRBJ2-1	CASSLGLAGVGNEQFF	TGCGCCAGCAGCCTTGGACTAGCGGGAGTAGGCAATGAGCAGTTCTTC
TRBV28	-	few	TRBJ1-1	CASSSPFSRAFF	TGTGCCAGCAGTTCCCCCTTTTCTAGGGCTTTCTTT
TRBV11-2	TRBD2	-	TRBJ2-3	CASSLVAGITNTQYF	TGTGCCAGCAGCTTAGTAGCGGGAATCACTAATACGCAGTATTTT
TRBV19	-	-	TRBJ1-1	CASSSGLDTEAFF	TGTGCCAGTAGTAGCGGTTTAGACACTGAAGCTTTCTTT
TRBV19	TRBD1	once	TRBJ2-1	CAILLTGASYNEQFF	TGTGCCATACTGTTGACAGGGGCTTCCTACAATGAGCAGTTCTTC
TRBV30	TRBD2	-	TRBJ2-3	CAWSWAGGPTDTQYF	TGTGCCTGGAGTTGGGCGGGAGGGCCCACAGATACGCAGTATTTT
TRBV7-8	TRBD2	-	TRBJ2-1	CASSFASGSPLANEQFF	TGTGCCAGCAGCTTCGCTAGCGGGAGCCCTTTAGCGAATGAGCAGTTCTTC
TRBV27	-	-	TRBJ1-2	CASSFSGRGSNGYTF	TGTGCCAGCAGTTTCTCGGGCAGGGGCTCTAATGGCTACACCTTC
TRBV7-8	TRBD1	-	TRBJ2-4	CASSPGDLRGRLNKNIQYF	TGTGCCAGCAGCCCGGGGGACCTCAGGGGGCGCCTAAACAAAAACATTCAGTACTTC
TRBV4-1	-	-	TRBJ2-1	CASSLKRNNNEQFF	TGCGCCAGCAGTTTGAAGCGGAACAACAATGAGCAGTTCTTC
TRBV25-1	TRBD1	-	TRBJ2-5	CASSRGQGQETQYF	TGTGCCAGCAGTCGGGGACAGGGCCAAGAGACCCAGTACTTC
TRBV7-2	TRBD1	-	TRBJ2-5	CASSSSIDREETQYF	TGTGCCAGCAGCTCATCCATCGACAGGGAAGAGACCCAGTACTTC
TRBV14	-	once	TRBJ1-2	CASSQEDRHGYTF	TGTGCCAGCAGCCAAGAAGACAGACATGGCTACACCTTC
TRBV27	-	-	TRBJ2-1	CASSSGLGGWNEQFF	TGTGCCAGCAGTTCAGGACTAGGGGGTTGGAATGAGCAGTTCTTC
TRBV27	-	-	TRBJ1-1	CASSYSTGTEAFF	TGTGCCAGCAGTTACTCGACGGGAACTGAAGCTTTCTTT
TRBV7-6	TRBD2	once	TRBJ2-7	CASSRTRLSEQYF	TGTGCCAGCAGCCGGACTAGACTGTCCGAGCAGTACTTC
TRBV13	TRBD1	-	TRBJ2-5	CASSPRTGKETQYF	TGTGCCAGCAGCCCCCGGACAGGGAAGGAGACCCAGTACTTC
TRBV6-1	-	-	TRBJ1-4	CASSEAWQSNEKLFF	TGTGCCAGCAGTGAAGCTTGGCAGTCTAATGAAAAACTGTTTTTT
TRBV19	-	-	TRBJ2-1	CASSIGQRGYNEQFF	TGTGCCAGTAGTATAGGTCAACGGGGCTACAATGAGCAGTTCTTC
TRBV6-6	TRBD1	-	TRBJ2-3	CASSLRTGRADTQYF	TGTGCCAGCAGTCTACGGACAGGGCGGGCAGATACGCAGTATTTT
TRBV19	-	-	TRBJ2-7	CASSIPGIGYEQYF	TGTGCCAGTAGTATCCCAGGGATCGGGTACGAGCAGTACTTC
TRBV6-1	-	-	TRBJ1-1	CASSVPGQHTEAFF	TGTGCCAGCAGTGTCCCAGGGCAGCACACTGAAGCTTTCTTT
TRBV2	TRBD2	-	TRBJ2-7	CASSGGGRGQREQYF	TGTGCCAGCAGTGGTGGGGGGAGGGGCCAGCGGGAGCAGTACTTC
TRBV6-5	TRBD2	-	TRBJ2-7	CASSYGREGSYEQYF	TGTGCCAGCAGTTACGGGAGGGAGGGCTCCTACGAGCAGTACTTC
TRBV9	-	-	TRBJ2-1	CASSPGNEQFF	TGTGCCAGCAGCCCCGGCAATGAGCAGTTCTTC
TRBV9	-	few	TRBJ1-2	CASSGRVTYGYTF	TGTGCCAGCAGCGGCCGGGTTACCTATGGCTACACCTTC
TRBV28	TRBD1	-	TRBJ1-5	CASHRGGNQPQHF	TGTGCCAGTCACAGGGGTGGCAATCAGCCCCAGCATTTT